The clone carrying this T cell receptor beta chain came up many times. Its matching antigen is unknown. CDR3 size: 19 residues. Trimming took 5 bases from V and 1 from J; bases not matched to a gene: 18. CDR1 and CDR2 from the germline V gene are SEHNR and FQNEAQ (reference sequence). The sample originates from a study of human T cells and chemical hapten exposure. Overall study results and limits: No alteration of TCRs above 1 in 1000 frequency was seen with DPC sensitization.

MiXCR, run by TCRdb on the RACE reads, gives a single entry per CDR3 protein. This table has approximately 25,000 distinct CDR3 sequences, roughly 9.4% appearing once. Documented time point: patch test 2, 6 weeks after DPC sensitization. Regarding treatment: therapeutic diphenylcyclopropenone sensitization with weekly scalp DPC. The chain couples TRBV7-9 to TRBJ2-3; 7 nucleotides line up with TRBD2. The source was whole blood, collected in connection with sensitization to the hapten diphenylcyclopropenone (DPC). This sequence originates from a man aged 25-40 years with alopecia areata. Some clones in this sample may be carry-over from other donors' samples. DNA of the CDR3: TGTGCCAGCAGCCCCGGACTAGGGAAAGGCGAGGACGGCACAGATACGCAGTATTTT. It codes for CASSPGLGKGEDGTDTQYF.